Listed here are 30 T cell receptor beta chains from one sample, sequenced in a study of blood T cell repertoires in COVID-19. The table came from immunoSEQ multiplex PCR; TCRdb's copy has only in-frame clones and leaves some out. Here the sample spans 78,000 or so clones, roughly 86% being singletons. The specimen was peripheral blood. The receptors were gathered from a man aged 50 to 59 with active or convalescent COVID-19.

This chain joins TRBV29-1 and TRBJ2-4; D gene ambiguous. The V end was cut by 5 bases, the J end by 0 bases, with 14 bases between. There are 15 residues in the CDR3. Germline V gene lookup returns CDR1 SQVTM and CDR2 ANQGSEA. In DNA form, the CDR3 reads TGCAGCGTTACGACCAGGTTGCTAGCCAAAAACATTCAGTACTTC. Protein product: CSVTTRLLAKNIQYF.

This clone appeared a few times. The rearrangement links TRBV6-5 to TRBJ1-3; no definite D call. The germline gives CDR1 MNHEY, CDR2 SVGAGI. CDR3 length: 14 residues. The germline V and J ends were trimmed by 3 bases and 0 bases, with 6 bases remaining between them. The CDR3 is CASSYRSSGNTIYF. The CDR3 DNA follows: TGTGCCAGCAGTTATCGGAGCTCTGGAAACACCATATATTTT.

The chain employs TRBV3-1 (or the pseudogene TRBV3-2) and TRBJ1-2, with D possibly matching TRBD1 (5 bases). This CDR3 is 14 amino acids long. V was pared by 2 bases and J by 8 bases, with 15 bases between. CDR1 is LGHDT and CDR2 is YNNKEL in the germline V gene (reference sequence). CDR3 amino acids: CASSQRGREEGYTF. CDR3 nucleotides: TGTGCCAGCAGCCAACGGGGACGGGAGGAAGGCTACACCTTC.

The gene calls are TRBV6-7 and TRBJ2-5, with 13 bases matching TRBD2. TRBV6-7 is sorted into the ORF group, with uncertain function. The CDR3 sequence is 17 residues long. The J segment lost 5 bases and the V segment lost 0 bases, leaving 6 bases of the junction unmatched. Here the CDR3 reads CASSYSTSGGQGETQYF. As DNA, the CDR3 is TGTGCCAGCAGTTACTCGACTAGCGGGGGGCAGGGGGAGACCCAGTACTTC.

The rearrangement links TRBV14 to TRBJ1-2; 8 bases line up with TRBD1. J was trimmed by 8 bases and V by 6 bases; bases with no gene match: 5. CDR3 length: 12 amino acids. Germline CDR1 SGHDN, CDR2 FVKESK. CDR3 amino acids: CASRQTGDGYTF. Here the CDR3 DNA reads TGTGCCAGCAGGCAGACAGGGGACGGCTACACCTTC. The full variable domain, in which reference TRBV14 and TRBJ1-2 provide the parts outside the CDR3, is EAGVTQFPSHSVIEKGQTVTLRCDPISGHDNLYWYRRVMGKEIKFLLHFVKESKQDESGMPNNRFLAERTGGTYSTLKVQPAELEDSGVYFCASRQTGDGYTFGSGTRLTVV.

The chain recombines TRBV5-1 with TRBJ2-7; D is possibly TRBD2 (6 bases). Trimming stripped 0 bases from V and 4 bases from J, with 14 bases between. This CDR3 spans 15 amino acids. Germline V CDR1 and CDR2: SGHRS, YFSETQ. CDR3 coding DNA: TGCGCCAGCAGCTTGGGGGTAGCGGAGCATTACGAGCAGTACGTC. This sequence encodes CASSLGVAEHYEQYV.

The chain employs TRBV4-1 and TRBJ2-2; D might be TRBD1 (6 bases). V was shortened by 4 bases and J by 0 bases, with 9 bases between the two germline ends. CDR3 length: 15 amino acids. Germline V lookup: CDR1 MGHRA, CDR2 YSYEKL. Here the CDR3 reads CASSLDSANTGELFF. The CDR3 DNA reads TGCGCCAGCAGCCTGGACAGCGCGAACACCGGGGAGCTGTTTTTT.

This clone turned up a few times. The V gene is TRBV5-1, the J gene TRBJ1-2; 9 bases map to TRBD1. The CDR3 is made up of 13 amino acids. CDR1 and CDR2 from the germline V gene are SGHRS and YFSETQ. Losses at the gene ends were 4 bases for V and 8 bases for J; bases not matched to a gene: 6. In DNA, the CDR3 is TGCGCCAGCAGCAGGGACAGGGTTAACGGCTACACCTTC. Protein product: CASSRDRVNGYTF.

The V gene is TRBV24-1, the J gene TRBJ2-3, with D hard to call. CDR1 and CDR2 (germline): KGHDR, SFDVKD. Trimming removed 8 bases at V and 2 bases at J, with 19 bases between. This CDR3 has 16 residues. CDR3 residues: CATKVSSPETTDTQYF. The CDR3 DNA reads TGTGCCACCAAGGTAAGTAGCCCCGAGACCACAGATACGCAGTATTTT.

This chain uses TRBV30 with TRBJ2-3; D is unresolved. Germline CDR1 reads GTSNPN; CDR2 reads SVGIG (reference sequence). Trimming took 1 base from V and 2 from J, leaving 4 bases between them. The CDR3 spans 12 residues. The CDR3 coding sequence is TGTGCCTGGAGTGCGGTCACAGATACGCAGTATTTT. Translation: CAWSAVTDTQYF. The complete variable domain, with remaining parts taken from reference TRBV30 and TRBJ2-3, reads SQTIHQWPATLVQPVGSPLSLECTVEGTSNPNLYWYRQAAGRGLQLLFYSVGIGQISSEVPQNLSASRPQDRQFILSSKKLLLSDSGFYLCAWSAVTDTQYFGPGTRLTVL.

V is TRBV5-5 and J is TRBJ2-7; 9 bases align to TRBD1. This CDR3 is built from 14 residues. CDR1 is SGHKS and CDR2 is YYEKEE in the germline V gene (reference sequence). Trimming took 4 bases from V and 6 from J; bases not matched to a gene: 8. The CDR3 spells CASSGRDRALEQYF. In nucleotides, the CDR3 is TGTGCCAGCAGCGGCCGGGACAGGGCTCTCGAGCAGTACTTC.

This clone was recorded only once. This chain links TRBV7-9 with TRBJ2-7, with 8 bases that match TRBD1. This CDR3 is 14 amino acids long. Germline CDR1 is SEHNR and CDR2 is FQNEAQ (reference sequence). V gave up 5 bases and J gave up 0 bases; unmatched junction bases: 3. The CDR3 spells CASSQGQGSYEQYF. Written as DNA, the CDR3 is TGTGCCAGCAGCCAAGGACAGGGCTCCTACGAGCAGTACTTC.

This sequence joins TRBV12-3 or TRBV12-4 and TRBJ1-2; D call uncertain. V was cut by 3 bases and J by 6 bases, with 8 bases left in between. The CDR3 is 12 residues long. The CDR3 region is CASSFERDGYTF. The CDR3, as DNA: TGTGCCAGCAGTTTTGAGCGGGATGGCTACACCTTC.

This rearrangement joins TRBV5-1 to TRBJ2-2; D is uncertain. The CDR3 spans 14 residues. Between the trimmed V and J ends, which lost 4 bases and 4 bases, there was a span of 11 bases. Looked up from germline, CDR1 is SGHRS and CDR2 is YFSETQ. The CDR3 region is CASSPGSGTGELFF. CDR3 coding DNA: TGCGCCAGCAGCCCTGGGTCAGGCACCGGGGAGCTGTTTTTT. Using reference TRBV5-1 and TRBJ2-2 for the parts outside the CDR3, the full variable domain is KAGVTQTPRYLIKTRGQQVTLSCSPISGHRSVSWYQQTPGQGLQFLFEYFSETQRNKGNFPGRFSGRQFSNSRSEMNVSTLELGDSALYLCASSPGSGTGELFFGEGSRLTVL.

J is TRBJ2-3 and V is TRBV19; tentative D call: TRBD1 (5 bases). Germline V gene data show CDR1 as LNHDA and CDR2 as SQIVND (reference sequence). V dropped 5 bases and J dropped 2 bases, with 17 bases sitting between them. CDR3 length: 16 amino acids. CDR3 in amino acids: CASSPVRQGSTDTQYF. CDR3 nucleotides: TGTGCCAGTAGTCCGGTCAGGCAGGGATCCACAGATACGCAGTATTTT.

As concerns this clone: This sample also contains other DNA sequences that code for the same CDR3. The chain joins TRBV28 to TRBJ2-7, with D perhaps TRBD1 (6 bases). CDR1 is MDHEN and CDR2 is SYDVKM in the germline V gene. The CDR3 spans 13 residues. The V and J ends lost 4 bases and 1 base respectively, with 8 bases between them. The CDR3 coding sequence is TGTGCCAGCAGTTCCGGACAGTCCTACGAGCAGTACTTC. Translated: CASSSGQSYEQYF. Using reference TRBV28 and TRBJ2-7 for the parts outside the CDR3, the full variable domain is DVKVTQSSRYLVKRTGEKVFLECVQDMDHENMFWYRQDPGLGLRLIYFSYDVKMKEKGDIPEGYSVSREKKERFSLILESASTNQTSMYLCASSSGQSYEQYFGPGTRLTVT.

The chain combines TRBV6-5 with TRBJ1-2; D unresolved. There are 13 residues in the CDR3. The V end lost 2 bases, the J end lost 6 bases, and 10 bases lay between the germline ends. The germline V gene encodes CDR1 MNHEY and CDR2 SVGAGI. This CDR3 is CASSYDGRNGYTF. DNA of the CDR3: TGTGCCAGCAGTTACGATGGGAGGAATGGCTACACCTTC.

The V gene is TRBV2, the J gene TRBJ1-1, with 7 bases fitting TRBD1. The germline V gene has CDR1 SNHLY and CDR2 FYNNEI. V was pared by 5 bases and J by 8 bases, with 11 bases of the junction left unmatched. The CDR3 contains 14 residues. The CDR3 sequence: CASSRDSGRGEAFF. In DNA form, the CDR3 reads TGTGCCAGCAGTCGGGACAGCGGTCGGGGAGAAGCTTTCTTT.

This chain uses TRBV28 with TRBJ2-1; TRBD2 is a possible D gene (7 bases). The V gene lost 2 bases and the J gene lost 3 bases, with 11 bases spanning the gap. The germline V gene has CDR1 MDHEN and CDR2 SYDVKM. The CDR3 spans 15 residues. The CDR3 DNA reads as TGTGCCAGCAGTTTAGGGGGGGGCCGCTACAATGAGCAGTTCTTC. Its translation: CASSLGGGRYNEQFF.

J is TRBJ2-1 and V is TRBV5-1, with TRBD1 matching 8 bases. Germline lookup yields CDR1 SGHRS and CDR2 YFSETQ. CDR3 length: 16 amino acids. Trimming removed 0 bases from V and 5 bases from J; junction bases left unmatched: 7. The CDR3 DNA follows: TGCGCCAGCAGCTTGGTAGGGACAGGTACAAACAATGAGCAGTTCTTC. It encodes CASSLVGTGTNNEQFF.

This clone was seen a single time. CDR3 sequence reads: CASSQTQGTEQYF. The CDR3 region has the DNA TGTGCCAGCAGCCAAACCCAGGGGACCGAGCAGTACTTC. V is TRBV3-1 (or the pseudogene TRBV3-2) and J is TRBJ2-7; a weak D match, TRBD1 (6 bases). Trimming cost V 2 bases and J 6 bases, with 11 bases left between them. The CDR3 totals 13 residues. Germline V gene sequence: CDR1 LGHDT, CDR2 YNNKEL (reference sequence).

This clone appeared a few times. The rearrangement joins TRBV5-1 to TRBJ1-1; TRBD1 is a possible D gene (5 bases). Germline-derived CDR1 and CDR2 are SGHRS and YFSETQ. The length of the CDR3 is 13 residues. V lost 2 bases to trimming and J lost 3 bases, with 8 bases between them. As DNA, the CDR3 is TGCGCCAGCAGCTTAGTAGGGGACACTGAAGCTTTCTTT. It translates to CASSLVGDTEAFF.

J is TRBJ2-3 and V is TRBV11-2, with TRBD1 matching over 8 bases. CDR1 is SGHAT, CDR2 FQNNGV, per germline. V shed 4 bases and J 4 bases; nucleotides not matched to a gene: 10. This CDR3 spans 16 amino acids. The CDR3 spells CASSSGQGLVADTQYF. CDR3 in DNA: TGTGCCAGCAGCTCCGGACAGGGCCTGGTCGCAGATACGCAGTATTTT.

The V gene is TRBV4-3, the J gene TRBJ2-6; D remains unclear. Germline V gene data show CDR1 as LGHNA and CDR2 as YSLEER. Trimming took off 0 bases at V and 0 bases at J, with 6 bases between the two ends. CDR3 length equals 16 residues. CDR3 sequence reads: CASSQDQYSGANVLTF. For the CDR3, the DNA is TGCGCCAGCAGCCAAGATCAGTACTCTGGGGCCAACGTCCTGACTTTC.

The J gene is TRBJ2-5, the V gene TRBV3-1 (or the pseudogene TRBV3-2); perhaps TRBD1 as D (5 bases). CDR3 length: 18 amino acids. Germline lookup yields CDR1 LGHDT and CDR2 YNNKEL (reference sequence). The V end was cut by 1 base, the J end by 1 base, with 19 bases between. CDR3 nucleotides: TGTGCCAGCAGCCAAGCAGGACAAGTCGTAACTTCCCAAGAGACCCAGTACTTC. This encodes CASSQAGQVVTSQETQYF.

This clone was seen a handful of times. V gene TRBV29-1 combines with J gene TRBJ1-3; no firm D call. V gave up 7 bases and J gave up 1 base, with 8 bases separating them. This CDR3 comprises 12 residues. Germline V gene data show CDR1 as SQVTM and CDR2 as ANQGSEA. The CDR3 sequence: CSGTVSGNTIYF. The CDR3 region has the DNA TGCAGCGGAACGGTATCTGGAAACACCATATATTTT.

The chain is built from TRBV19 and TRBJ1-5; D gene uncertain. Trimming cost V 1 base and J 4 bases, with 5 bases left between them. This CDR3 has 13 residues. The germline V gene encodes CDR1 LNHDA and CDR2 SQIVND (reference sequence). The chain's CDR3 is CASSIAHNQPQHF. For the CDR3, the DNA is TGTGCCAGTAGTATAGCCCATAATCAGCCCCAGCATTTT. The full variable domain, in which reference TRBV19 and TRBJ1-5 provide the parts outside the CDR3, is DGGITQSPKYLFRKEGQNVTLSCEQNLNHDAMYWYRQDPGQGLRLIYYSQIVNDFQKGDIAEGYSVSREKKESFPLTVTSAQKNPTAFYLCASSIAHNQPQHFGDGTRLSIL.

The V gene is TRBV5-1, the J gene TRBJ2-1; D might be TRBD2 (6 bases). This CDR3 has 14 residues. CDR1 SGHRS and CDR2 YFSETQ come from the germline V gene. V was clipped by 2 bases and J by 5 bases, with 11 bases between them. The CDR3 nucleotides read TGCGCCAGCAGCTTCCGGGCGGGGCACAATGAGCAGTTCTTC. Translating it yields CASSFRAGHNEQFF.

The chain joins TRBV10-2 to TRBJ1-1; D perhaps matches TRBD1 (5 bases). The germline V gene encodes CDR1 WSHSY and CDR2 SAAADI. This CDR3 is 16 amino acids long. Trimming took off 2 bases at V and 2 bases at J, with 15 bases between the two ends. CDR3 bases: TGCGCCAGCAGTGAGCCCTCACTGGGACTAAACACTGAAGCTTTCTTT. Amino acid sequence: CASSEPSLGLNTEAFF.

The chain employs TRBV10-2 and TRBJ1-4; 11 bases match TRBD1. The trim removed 5 bases at V and 7 bases at J, leaving 6 bases unmatched. This CDR3 has 15 residues. The germline gives CDR1 WSHSY, CDR2 SAAADI. The CDR3 here is CASSRTGGSGEKLFF. The CDR3 DNA follows: TGCGCCAGCAGTCGGACAGGGGGCTCCGGTGAAAAACTGTTTTTT.